A selection of T cell receptor beta chains follows, all from one sample in a study of blood T cell repertoires in COVID-19. TCRdb's table, derived via immunoSEQ multiplex PCR, lists solely in-frame clones and lacks some. The sample holds fewer than 350,000 clones, around nine tenths seen once. Sample: PBMCs or T cells enriched from blood (not recorded which). The receptor set was obtained from a woman between 35 and 50 years old who had recovered from COVID-19. Both conserved end residues are part of each CDR3. Each record gives: CDR3 DNA, CDR3 protein, J gene, D gene, V gene, clone size. D genes are given only for firm matches. Rows may omit the clone size; those that give it use once, few, many or a size class.

CDR3 DNA: TGCAGCGTTACACGGACAGGGCCAGGGACTGAAGCTTTCTTT
CDR3 protein: CSVTRTGPGTEAFF
J gene: TRBJ1-1
D gene: TRBD1
V gene: TRBV29-1
clone size: NA

CDR3 DNA: TGTGCCAGCAGCACCCGGACAGGGGTTAAGACCCAGTACTTC
CDR3 protein: CASSTRTGVKTQYF
J gene: TRBJ2-5
D gene: TRBD1
V gene: TRBV5-8
clone size: NA

CDR3 DNA: TGCGCCAGCAGCGAACAGTTGAACTCTGGGGCCAACGTCCTGACTTTC
CDR3 protein: CASSEQLNSGANVLTF
J gene: TRBJ2-6
D gene: NA
V gene: TRBV4-3
clone size: NA

CDR3 DNA: TGCGCCAGCAGCCACGGGACAGGATCCTACGAGCAGTACTTC
CDR3 protein: CASSHGTGSYEQYF
J gene: TRBJ2-7
D gene: TRBD1
V gene: TRBV4-3
clone size: NA

CDR3 DNA: TGTGCCTGGAGTGTAAGGGGGAGGGTCAGCACAGATACGCAGTATTTT
CDR3 protein: CAWSVRGRVSTDTQYF
J gene: TRBJ2-3
D gene: NA
V gene: TRBV30
clone size: once

CDR3 DNA: TGTGCCAGTAGGATACCGGGACTAGCGGGGAACAATGAGCAGTTCTTC
CDR3 protein: CASRIPGLAGNNEQFF
J gene: TRBJ2-1
D gene: TRBD2
V gene: TRBV19
clone size: few

CDR3 DNA: TGTGCCTGGAGTGTACGGGAGCGGGATACGCAGTATTTT
CDR3 protein: CAWSVRERDTQYF
J gene: TRBJ2-3
D gene: NA
V gene: TRBV30
clone size: NA

CDR3 DNA: TGCGCCAGCAGCTTGGGCAACGCGGGGGCACAAGAGACCCAGTACTTC
CDR3 protein: CASSLGNAGAQETQYF
J gene: TRBJ2-5
D gene: NA
V gene: TRBV5-1
clone size: NA

CDR3 DNA: TGTGCCAGCACTCCTAGCCGGGACAGGGTAGCGAACACTGAAGCTTTCTTT
CDR3 protein: CASTPSRDRVANTEAFF
J gene: TRBJ1-1
D gene: TRBD1
V gene: TRBV7-9
clone size: NA

CDR3 DNA: TGTGCCAGCAGTTACGGCAGGGAAAAACTGTTTTTT
CDR3 protein: CASSYGREKLFF
J gene: TRBJ1-4
D gene: NA
V gene: TRBV12-3/TRBV12-4
clone size: NA

CDR3 DNA: TGTGCCAGCAGCCAAGAGGTCCCCGGGACAGCCTACGAGCAGTACTTC
CDR3 protein: CASSQEVPGTAYEQYF
J gene: TRBJ2-7
D gene: TRBD1
V gene: TRBV3-1/TRBV3-2
clone size: NA

CDR3 DNA: TGCGCCAGCAGCAACTTGAGGGGGCACACTGGCTACACCTTC
CDR3 protein: CASSNLRGHTGYTF
J gene: TRBJ1-2
D gene: TRBD1
V gene: TRBV5-1
clone size: NA

CDR3 DNA: TGTGCCAGCAGCCAATCGGGGCGGGGGGACGTGTACGAGCAGTACTTC
CDR3 protein: CASSQSGRGDVYEQYF
J gene: TRBJ2-7
D gene: TRBD2
V gene: TRBV16
clone size: NA

CDR3 DNA: TGCGCCAGCAGCTACGACAGGGAGAGGGGCTACACCTTC
CDR3 protein: CASSYDRERGYTF
J gene: TRBJ1-2
D gene: TRBD1
V gene: TRBV5-1
clone size: NA

CDR3 DNA: TGTGCCAGCAGCTTCGGACAGGTCGATAATTCACCCCTCCACTTT
CDR3 protein: CASSFGQVDNSPLHF
J gene: TRBJ1-6
D gene: TRBD1
V gene: TRBV7-8
clone size: NA

CDR3 DNA: TGCAGCGTGGACCTGGGGGGAACCGGGCAGCCCCAGCATTTT
CDR3 protein: CSVDLGGTGQPQHF
J gene: TRBJ1-5
D gene: NA
V gene: TRBV29-1
clone size: NA

CDR3 DNA: TGTGCCAGCAGCTTGTCGACTAGCGGGGGAGCAGATACGCAGTATTTT
CDR3 protein: CASSLSTSGGADTQYF
J gene: TRBJ2-3
D gene: TRBD2
V gene: TRBV7-8
clone size: NA

CDR3 DNA: TGTGCCACCAGTGATTCCGGGACAGTATCCTACGAGCAGTACTTC
CDR3 protein: CATSDSGTVSYEQYF
J gene: TRBJ2-7
D gene: TRBD1
V gene: TRBV24-1
clone size: NA

CDR3 DNA: TGTGCCAGCAGCCAAGATTATCACATTCAGTACTTC
CDR3 protein: CASSQDYHIQYF
J gene: TRBJ2-4
D gene: NA
V gene: TRBV4-2
clone size: NA

CDR3 DNA: TGCGCCAGCAGCCAGACACAGGGGGCGAATAATTCACCCCTCCACTTT
CDR3 protein: CASSQTQGANNSPLHF
J gene: TRBJ1-6
D gene: TRBD1
V gene: TRBV4-1
clone size: NA

CDR3 DNA: TGTGCCATCAGTGCCTCGGGACTAGCGAACACAGATACGCAGTATTTT
CDR3 protein: CAISASGLANTDTQYF
J gene: TRBJ2-3
D gene: TRBD2
V gene: TRBV10-3
clone size: NA

CDR3 DNA: TGTGCCAGCAGCGCCACCGGGTCACACTATGGCTACACCTTC
CDR3 protein: CASSATGSHYGYTF
J gene: TRBJ1-2
D gene: NA
V gene: TRBV7-2
clone size: NA

CDR3 DNA: TGTGCCAGCAGCCAAGGAGGGTTCCGGGTCTCCAATGAGCAGTTCTTC
CDR3 protein: CASSQGGFRVSNEQFF
J gene: TRBJ2-1
D gene: NA
V gene: TRBV3-1/TRBV3-2
clone size: NA